This TCR beta chain was captured by sequencing in a study of identifying expanded T cells in peripheral blood. For this clone: Antigen specificity is unknown.

Some clones are missing from TCRdb's copy, which holds only in-frame ones; the method was immunoSEQ multiplex PCR. The table records tens of thousands of clones, approximately 87% of them present only once. The V gene's germline CDR1 is SQVTM and CDR2 ANQGSEA. Trimming took 7 bases from V and 2 from J, leaving 9 bases between them. This CDR3 is built from 12 residues. Study observations and caveats: Around 1.2 clones differed between technical replicates, versus approximately 17 and 20 over time. Variance in clone template counts between roughly two-week samples significantly increased with total template count across all healthy donors.

Sequencing input: blood. The TCR was taken from a person aged 18 to 75 in good health. V is TRBV29-1 and J is TRBJ2-1; the D is unclear. This CDR3 is CSARPTYNEQFF. Written as DNA, the CDR3 is TGCAGCGCCCGGCCCACCTACAATGAGCAGTTCTTC.